This T cell receptor beta chain derives from a study of cytomegalovirus exposure and HLA in healthy donors. Points from the study as a whole: The authors later found most CMV-associated TCR beta chains appeared HLA-restricted. The authors listed approximately 150 TCR beta chains as cytomegalovirus-associated.

As regards this clone: Its target is not known.

With 60 Vbeta and 13 Jbeta primers, the PCR was carried out. Produced via immunoSEQ multiplex PCR; TCRdb's table is partial and in-frame only. Of 150,000 to 200,000 clones listed, around 86% are singletons. V lost 7 bases to trimming and J lost 0 bases, with 7 bases between them. Germline CDR1 reads LNHDA; CDR2 reads SQIVND (reference sequence). The CDR3 is 12 residues long. The chain combines TRBV19 with TRBJ2-7; D unresolved. The sequence was collected from a middle-aged man in good health and CMV-seropositive. Sequencing was performed on PBMCs. The CDR3 region has the DNA TGTGCCAGTACACAGAGCTCCTACGAGCAGTACTTC. This gives the protein CASTQSSYEQYF.